These T cell receptor beta chains were read from a single sample in a study of blood T cell repertoires in COVID-19. Measured with immunoSEQ multiplex PCR; TCRdb has only the in-frame clones, and not every one. The sample lists a few hundred thousand clones, approximately 90% seen once, with 10% in the top ten. The sequenced sample was PBMCs or T cells enriched from blood (not recorded which). These receptors all come from a woman aged 45-59 years who had recovered from COVID-19. Both conserved end residues are part of each CDR3. A D gene is named only where the DNA matches it firmly. Clone size is not always given. Where it is, it says once, few, many or a class for expanded clones.

v_call,d_call,j_call,clone_size,cdr3_nt,cdr3_aa
TRBV27,NA,TRBJ2-1,NA,TGTGCCAGCAGTTTAGGGCAGGGAACCTACAATGAGCAGTTCTTC,CASSLGQGTYNEQFF
TRBV4-3,NA,TRBJ1-3,NA,TGCGCCAGCAGCCAATACGGGGGTGCATCCGGAAACACCATATATTTT,CASSQYGGASGNTIYF
TRBV28,NA,TRBJ2-2,NA,TGTGCCAGCAGTTCTCCAGTGGAGCTGTTTTTT,CASSSPVELFF
TRBV4-1,NA,TRBJ1-2,few,TGCGCCAGCAGCCATTCCAGGGGTTATGGCTACACCTTC,CASSHSRGYGYTF
TRBV3-1/TRBV3-2,TRBD1,TRBJ1-1,NA,TGTGCCAGCAGCCGCCGGGACAGGCTGACTGAAGCTTTCTTT,CASSRRDRLTEAFF
TRBV6-5,NA,TRBJ2-2,NA,TGTGCCAGCACACTTCTCACCGGGGAGCTGTTTTTT,CASTLLTGELFF
TRBV6-4,TRBD2,TRBJ2-1,NA,TGTGCCAGCAGAGGGAGGGGCGGGGAGCAGTTCTTC,CASRGRGGEQFF
TRBV4-2,NA,TRBJ1-3,NA,TGTGCCAGCAGCCAAGAGTCCATAGGGGCGTCTGGAAACACCATATATTTT,CASSQESIGASGNTIYF
TRBV4-3,NA,TRBJ2-7,NA,TGCGCCAGCAGCCAAGATGGGCAGAGCTACGAGCAGTACTTC,CASSQDGQSYEQYF
TRBV2,TRBD1,TRBJ1-2,NA,TGTGCCAGCAGGGGACAGGAGGTTGGCTACACCTTC,CASRGQEVGYTF
TRBV19,NA,TRBJ2-7,NA,TGTGCCAGTAGTTACGGCGGGGTCTACGAGCAGTACTTC,CASSYGGVYEQYF
TRBV2,NA,TRBJ1-1,NA,TGTGCCAGCCATGCTAGTGCTGTGAACACTGAAGCTTTCTTT,CASHASAVNTEAFF
TRBV19,NA,TRBJ1-1,once,TGTGCCAGTAGTATGCGGGGGGAGAAGGATGAAGCTTTCTTT,CASSMRGEKDEAFF
TRBV6-5,NA,TRBJ1-2,NA,TGTGCCAGCAGTTACTCGGCAGGGATCGTCGATGGCTACACCTTC,CASSYSAGIVDGYTF
TRBV7-2,TRBD2,TRBJ2-6,NA,TGTGCCAGCAGCAGACTAGCGGGGGGTAACTCTGGGGCCAACGTCCTGACTTTC,CASSRLAGGNSGANVLTF
TRBV5-1,NA,TRBJ2-7,few,TGCGCCAGCAGCTTGGATTGGGGGCGGTACGAGCAGTACTTC,CASSLDWGRYEQYF
TRBV5-5,TRBD2,TRBJ2-3,NA,TGTGCCAGCAGCTTCCTTTCCGGGGGGGACACAGATACGCAGTATTTT,CASSFLSGGDTDTQYF
TRBV27,TRBD1,TRBJ2-7,NA,TGTGCCAGCAGTAACCATAGGGACAGGCGAGACTACGAGCAGTACTTC,CASSNHRDRRDYEQYF
TRBV4-3,NA,TRBJ1-5,NA,TGCGCCAGCAGCCAAGAGTGGTTGGTCGGGAGCAATCAGCCCCAGCATTTT,CASSQEWLVGSNQPQHF
TRBV7-9,NA,TRBJ1-1,NA,TGTGCCAGCAGCCCAATAGGGGGCACTGAAGCTTTCTTT,CASSPIGGTEAFF
TRBV30,NA,TRBJ1-1,few,TGTGCCTGGAAGGGGCCCGGCCAAGCTTTCTTT,CAWKGPGQAFF
TRBV12-5,NA,TRBJ2-1,NA,TGTGCTAGTGGTTTGGACAGCCTTAGGATCTACAATGAGCAGTTCTTC,CASGLDSLRIYNEQFF